The 5 T cell receptor beta chains below all came from one sample that was sequenced in a study of CD8 T cells in Susac syndrome. An input of about 0.45 to 1 ug of RNA was subjected to reverse transcription using random hexamers. MiXCR was run by TCRdb on the immunoSEQ multiplex PCR reads, yielding one entry per CDR3 protein. The table has around 46,000 distinct CDR3 sequences, 85% to 95% seen once. Specimen: CD8+ T cells from PBMCs. Source of these receptors: a human donor in good health.

The J gene is TRBJ1-3, the V gene TRBV7-2; possibly TRBD1 for D (5 bases). V lost 5 bases and J lost 4, with 18 bases in between. Germline loops: CDR1 SGHTA, CDR2 FQGNSA. The CDR3 is 16 amino acids. In DNA, the CDR3 is TGTGCCAGCAGCCCAACCGGTGAAGGGGCAGGAAACACCATATATTTT. Translated: CASSPTGEGAGNTIYF.

This clonotype was seen a few times. The chain links TRBV4-1 to TRBJ2-7; tentatively, D is TRBD2 (5 bases). V dropped 5 bases and J dropped 5 bases, with 22 bases sitting between them. Germline V gene lookup returns CDR1 MGHRA and CDR2 YSYEKL. CDR3 length: 16 amino acids. The DNA for the CDR3 is TGCGCCAGCAGCGCCAAGATTACCTTCCTGAGGGACGAGCAGTACTTC. It codes for CASSAKITFLRDEQYF.

The gene calls are TRBV23-1 and TRBJ1-1, with unresolved D. TRBV23-1 is sorted into the ORF group, with uncertain function. V was trimmed by 8 bases and J by 12 bases, leaving 7 bases between them. The CDR3 is made up of 8 amino acids. The CDR3 nucleotides are TGCGCCAGCCCCGTAACTTTCTTT. Encoded protein: CASPVTFF.

The chain couples TRBV20-1 to TRBJ2-1, with TRBD2 as a possible D gene (6 bases). Per germline, CDR1 DFQATT and CDR2 SNEGSKA (reference sequence). This CDR3 is built from 15 residues. The V gene lost 5 bases and the J gene lost 4 bases, with 18 bases spanning the gap. For the CDR3, the DNA is TGCAGTGCTCCTTTAGCGGATACCTTTTACAATGAGCAGTTCTTC. Translated, it gives CSAPLADTFYNEQFF.

This chain connects TRBV19 to TRBJ2-1; perhaps TRBD2 as D (5 bases). Germline assignment: CDR1 LNHDA and CDR2 SQIVND (reference sequence). Trimming pared 0 bases from V and 3 bases from J, leaving 6 bases between. There are 14 residues in the CDR3. In nucleotides, the CDR3 is TGTGCCAGTAGTATAGACCGGGACTACAATGAGCAGTTCTTC. Translation: CASSIDRDYNEQFF.